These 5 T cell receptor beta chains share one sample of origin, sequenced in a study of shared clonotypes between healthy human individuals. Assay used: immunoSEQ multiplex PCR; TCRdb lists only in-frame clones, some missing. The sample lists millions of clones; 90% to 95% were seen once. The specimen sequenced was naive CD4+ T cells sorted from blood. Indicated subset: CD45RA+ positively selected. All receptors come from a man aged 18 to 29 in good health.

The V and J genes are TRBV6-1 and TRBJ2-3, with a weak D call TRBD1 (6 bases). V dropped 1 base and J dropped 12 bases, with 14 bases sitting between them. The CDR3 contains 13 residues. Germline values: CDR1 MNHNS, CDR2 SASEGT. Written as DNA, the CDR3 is TGTGCCAGCAGTGAAGAATTGACAGGATTTCAGTATTTT. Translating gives CASSEELTGFQYF.

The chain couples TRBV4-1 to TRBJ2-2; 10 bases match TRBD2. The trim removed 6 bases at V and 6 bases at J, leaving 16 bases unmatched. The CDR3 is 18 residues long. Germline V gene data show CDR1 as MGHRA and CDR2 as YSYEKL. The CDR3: CASRRITSGIGRAGELFF. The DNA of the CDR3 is TGCGCCAGCAGAAGAATCACTAGCGGGATTGGCCGAGCCGGGGAGCTGTTTTTT.

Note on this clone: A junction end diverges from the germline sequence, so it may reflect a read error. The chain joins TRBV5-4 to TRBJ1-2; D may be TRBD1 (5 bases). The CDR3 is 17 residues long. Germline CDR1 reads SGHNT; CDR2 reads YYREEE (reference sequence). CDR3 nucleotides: TGTGCCGGCAGCCCCGCCACCTTCCGGGACGCCGGGCTTGGCTACACCTTC. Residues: CAGSPATFRDAGLGYTF.

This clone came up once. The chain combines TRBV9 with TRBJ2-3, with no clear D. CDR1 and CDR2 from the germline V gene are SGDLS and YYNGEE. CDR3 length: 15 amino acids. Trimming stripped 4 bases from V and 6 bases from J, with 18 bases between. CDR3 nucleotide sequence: TGTGCCAGCAGCCCCGCCTTACGGGCCCTGGATACGCAGTATTTT. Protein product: CASSPALRALDTQYF.

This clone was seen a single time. As DNA, the CDR3 is TGCGCCAGCAGCTTGGGGCTAGCGGAGACCTACGAGCAGTACTTC. Translation gives CASSLGLAETYEQYF. The rearrangement joins TRBV5-1 to TRBJ2-7, with TRBD2 matching 7 bases. The germline gives CDR1 SGHRS, CDR2 YFSETQ. With V trimmed by 0 bases and J by 2 bases, 5 bases remained unmatched. The length of the CDR3 is 15 residues.